Each of the 18 T cell receptor beta chains below was sequenced from the same sample in a study of blood T cell repertoires in COVID-19. Data came from immunoSEQ multiplex PCR; TCRdb stores just in-frame clones and leaves some out. The sample includes fewer than 250,000 clones, approximately 82% of them seen just once. The sample taken for sequencing was peripheral blood. Source of these receptors: a woman in her 40s with acute or convalescent COVID-19.

This rearrangement joins TRBV7-9 to TRBJ1-1, with D possibly TRBD1 on 6 matching bases. The V end was cut by 5 bases, the J end by 1 base, with 11 bases between. The CDR3 runs to 14 residues. Germline lookup yields CDR1 SEHNR and CDR2 FQNEAQ (reference sequence). CDR3 coding DNA: TGTGCCAGCAGCCCTGGGGGGGCGAACACTGAAGCTTTCTTT. Its translation is CASSPGGANTEAFF.

This clone was seen just once. The germline gene is not matched at one end of the junction; a read error may be the cause. The chain combines TRBV11-2 with TRBJ1-4; the match to TRBD1 covers 9 bases. This CDR3 has 13 amino acids. The germline V gene encodes CDR1 SGHAT and CDR2 FQNNGV. As DNA, the CDR3 is TGTGCCAGCAGCTCCGCCGGGACAGGGACCCTGGTTTTT. As protein: CASSSAGTGTLVF.

This clone was seen only once. The chain carries TRBV5-1 and TRBJ1-1, with TRBD1 matching 11 bases. Trimming at V came to 0 bases and at J to 0 bases, leaving 13 bases not matched to a gene. This CDR3 has 20 residues. Germline CDR1 is SGHRS and CDR2 is YFSETQ. This chain's CDR3 is CASSLGPSDRGQIMNTEAFF. Here the CDR3 DNA reads TGCGCCAGCAGCTTGGGGCCCTCGGACAGGGGGCAGATCATGAACACTGAAGCTTTCTTT.

The chain links TRBV7-2 to TRBJ2-3; D not resolved. Germline loops: CDR1 SGHTA, CDR2 FQGNSA. The ends were cut back, 3 bases at V and 5 bases at J, with 12 bases in the middle. This CDR3 spans 14 amino acids. The CDR3 protein is CASSFQVAGDTQYF. The DNA for the CDR3 is TGTGCCAGCAGCTTTCAAGTCGCCGGAGATACGCAGTATTTT.

The chain employs TRBV6-2 or TRBV6-3 and TRBJ2-1, with 14 bases that match TRBD2. The CDR3 loop spans 16 amino acids. Germline V gives CDR1 MNHEY, CDR2 SVGEGT. Trimming removed 5 bases from V and 9 bases from J; junction bases left unmatched: 9. CDR3 region: CASSPETSGRVGEQFF. The CDR3 nucleotides are TGTGCCAGCAGTCCCGAGACTAGCGGGAGGGTTGGTGAGCAGTTCTTC.

The chain couples TRBV5-1 to TRBJ2-1; D may be TRBD2 (6 bases). This CDR3 region has 16 residues. V lost 3 bases, J lost 1 base, and 14 bases lay in between. Germline-derived CDR1 and CDR2 are SGHRS and YFSETQ. This chain's CDR3 is CASSSLGGVSYNEQFF. In nucleotides, the CDR3 is TGCGCCAGCAGCTCCCTCGGCGGGGTGTCCTACAATGAGCAGTTCTTC.

V gene TRBV19 combines with J gene TRBJ1-5; 7 nucleotides match TRBD1. The CDR3 has 16 amino acids. CDR1 and CDR2 from the germline V gene are LNHDA and SQIVND (reference sequence). The V and J ends lost 5 bases and 3 bases, in that order; junction bases with no gene match: 10. CDR3 amino acids: CASSSRGGTANQPQHF. CDR3 DNA sequence: TGTGCCAGTAGTTCCCGGGGCGGGACAGCCAATCAGCCCCAGCATTTT.

The chain combines TRBV12-5 with TRBJ2-1, with 10 bases lining up with TRBD2. This CDR3 is built from 15 residues. V lost 7 bases and J lost 2; bases outside the gene matches: 5. Germline assignment: CDR1 LGHNT and CDR2 FRNRAP. DNA of the CDR3: TGTGCTAGTGCCCAAGCGGGAGGGGCCTACAATGAGCAGTTCTTC. Translated: CASAQAGGAYNEQFF. Together with reference TRBV12-5 and TRBJ2-1, the CDR3 gives the full variable domain: DARVTQTPRHKVTEMGQEVTMRCQPILGHNTVFWYRQTMMQGLELLAYFRNRAPLDDSGMPKDRFSAEMPDATLATLKIQPSEPRDSAVYFCASAQAGGAYNEQFFGPGTRLTVL.

This chain uses TRBV29-1 with TRBJ2-7, with 9 bases that match TRBD1. Trimming at V came to 7 bases and at J to 6 bases, leaving 7 bases not matched to a gene. Germline CDR1 reads SQVTM; CDR2 reads ANQGSEA. CDR3 length: 12 residues. The CDR3 DNA reads as TGCAGCGCCGGACAGGGGCGAGGCGAGCAGTACTTC. Protein product: CSAGQGRGEQYF.

This clone is a singleton in its sample. This chain joins TRBV9 and TRBJ2-3, with a possible D match to TRBD2 (7 bases). This CDR3 has 17 residues. The ends were cut back, 0 bases at V and 5 bases at J, with 19 bases in the middle. Germline loops: CDR1 SGDLS, CDR2 YYNGEE. The CDR3, as DNA: TGTGCCAGCAGCGTAGATTTTGGGGGGGCCGAGGAAGATACGCAGTATTTT. This translates into CASSVDFGGAEEDTQYF.

This clone occurred once. The rearrangement joins TRBV3-1 (or the pseudogene TRBV3-2) to TRBJ2-7; tentative D call: TRBD2 (6 bases). Trimming took off 1 base at V and 3 bases at J, with 10 bases between the two ends. Germline CDR1 is LGHDT and CDR2 is YNNKEL (reference sequence). CDR3 length equals 14 residues. The CDR3 DNA sequence: TGTGCCAGCAGCCAAGTCGCGGGAAACTACGAGCAGTACTTC. It encodes CASSQVAGNYEQYF.

The rearrangement joins TRBV10-2 to TRBJ1-2; TRBD1 matches at 11 bases. The V gene end was trimmed by 2 bases and the J gene end by 7 bases; junction bases not matched to a gene: 6. The CDR3 contains 15 residues. Germline V CDR1 and CDR2: WSHSY, SAAADI. Here the CDR3 reads CASSEGQGARGGYTF. As DNA, the CDR3 is TGCGCCAGCAGTGAGGGACAGGGGGCGCGAGGTGGCTACACCTTC.

The chain couples TRBV4-1 to TRBJ1-6; D may be TRBD1 (5 bases). Looked up from germline, CDR1 is MGHRA and CDR2 is YSYEKL. V was clipped by 1 base and J by 6 bases, with 16 bases between them. The CDR3 is made up of 17 amino acids. The DNA of the CDR3 is TGCGCCAGCAGCCAAGCGGGCCTAGGGGTGGGTAATTCACCCCTCCACTTT. This codes for CASSQAGLGVGNSPLHF.

This sequence joins TRBV6-2 or TRBV6-3 and TRBJ2-3, with TRBD2 identical over 14 bases. V lost 2 bases to trimming and J lost 3 bases; unmatched junction nucleotides: 7. This CDR3 is built from 18 residues. Germline CDR1 reads MNHEY; CDR2 reads SVGEGT. CDR3 sequence (DNA): TGTGCCAGCAGTTACCCCAGACTAGCGGGAGGGCCGACAGATACGCAGTATTTT. It yields the protein CASSYPRLAGGPTDTQYF.

This clone was observed a few times. The rearrangement joins TRBV5-1 to TRBJ2-2, with D perhaps matching TRBD1 (5 bases). Trimming shortened V by 3 bases and J by 2 bases, and 8 bases separated the two germline ends. Germline loops: CDR1 SGHRS, CDR2 YFSETQ. CDR3 length equals 14 residues. The CDR3 loop is CASSSGPNTGELFF. CDR3 nucleotides: TGCGCCAGCAGCTCAGGGCCAAACACCGGGGAGCTGTTTTTT.

The V call is TRBV6-1, the J call TRBJ1-3; tentatively, D is TRBD1 (5 bases). Germline V CDR1 and CDR2: MNHNS, SASEGT. The CDR3 totals 18 residues. Trimming took off 3 bases at V and 4 bases at J, with 22 bases between the two ends. This CDR3 is CASSEIIPVGASGNTIYF. The CDR3 coding sequence is TGTGCCAGCAGTGAGATAATTCCGGTAGGGGCATCAGGAAACACCATATATTTT.

This clone was found a few times. V usage is TRBV11-3 and J usage is TRBJ2-3, with a possible D match to TRBD1 (5 bases). Germline-derived CDR1 and CDR2 are SGHNT and YENEEA. V gave up 1 base and J gave up 2 bases, with 10 bases separating them. CDR3 length: 15 residues. CDR3: CASSLGGLTTDTQYF. DNA of the CDR3: TGTGCCAGCAGCTTAGGGGGCCTTACCACAGATACGCAGTATTTT.

The rearrangement uses TRBV6-2 or TRBV6-3 and TRBJ1-4, with TRBD1 as a possible D gene (6 bases). The CDR3 spans 15 residues. Germline CDR1 and CDR2: MNHEY and SVGEGT. With 2 bases removed from V and 5 bases from J, the gap between germline ends came to 12 bases. CDR3 sequence: CASSYIRQANEKLFF. The DNA for the CDR3 is TGTGCCAGCAGTTACATCCGACAGGCGAATGAAAAACTGTTTTTT.